This paragraph reports one T cell receptor (beta chain). Its target is not known. J gave up 3 bases and V 11 bases, and 13 bases lay outside the gene matches. CDR3 size: 17 residues. Germline assignment: CDR1 SNHLY and CDR2 FYNNEI. This sample stems from a study of identical twins. General study findings and limits: Models underestimated TCR alpha sharing (out-of-frame) in monozygotic twins. Weaker excess twin sharing was observed in beta out-of-frame sequences. Findings came from cross-sectional statistics, without long-term follow-up of donors.

TCRdb itself ran the 5' RACE reads through MiXCR, one entry per CDR3 protein. The sample has 1.5 million to 2 million distinct CDR3 sequences; under 35% are singletons. This chain links TRBV2 with TRBJ2-7, with TRBD2 identical over 16 bases. Sequencing input: cord blood. This TCR was sampled from a newborn girl in good health. This CDR3 reads CAVNTGTSGRAGYEQYF. Written as DNA, the CDR3 is TGTGCCGTAAACACCGGGACTAGCGGGAGGGCTGGCTACGAGCAGTACTTC.